The rows below give T cell receptor beta chains drawn from one sample of a study of T cell repertoires in cytomegalovirus infection. TCRdb fed the reads into MiXCR, producing one record per CDR3 protein. The data hold approximately 300,000 distinct CDR3 sequences, with about 28% observed a single time. These TCRs are of unknown antigen specificity. The sample in question was cultured PBMCs, obtained from culture after CMV antigen stimulation. These TCRs come from a human donor in good health (CMV status not recorded). Some clones in this sample may be carry-over from other donors' samples. CDR3s include the opening cysteine and the closing phenylalanine or tryptophan. The order of the fields is J gene, clone size, D gene, V gene, CDR3 DNA, CDR3 protein. A D gene is named only where the DNA matches it firmly. Only part of the rows carry a size: once, few, many, or a class if the clone is expanded.

j_call: TRBJ1-2
clone_size: NA
d_call: NA
v_call: TRBV7-2
cdr3_nt: TGTGCCAGCAGCTTAGTTTTCGGTGGCTACACCTTC
cdr3_aa: CASSLVFGGYTF

j_call: TRBJ1-1
clone_size: few
d_call: NA
v_call: TRBV27
cdr3_nt: TGTGCCAGCAGTCCCCGACAGCACATGAACACTGAAGCTTTCTTT
cdr3_aa: CASSPRQHMNTEAFF

j_call: TRBJ2-1
clone_size: NA
d_call: NA
v_call: TRBV29-1
cdr3_nt: TGCAGCGTTGGGGGGCGGGAGCCACGGATAGGCAATGAGCAGTTCTTC
cdr3_aa: CSVGGREPRIGNEQFF

j_call: TRBJ1-5
clone_size: NA
d_call: NA
v_call: TRBV6-5
cdr3_nt: TGTGCCAGCAGAGAAGGATCTAGCAATCAGCCCCAGCATTTT
cdr3_aa: CASREGSSNQPQHF

j_call: TRBJ1-2
clone_size: NA
d_call: TRBD1
v_call: TRBV7-2
cdr3_nt: TGTGCCAGCAGCCCCCAACAGGGGGCGTCGCGTGGCTACACCTTC
cdr3_aa: CASSPQQGASRGYTF

j_call: TRBJ2-1
clone_size: many
d_call: TRBD2
v_call: TRBV12-3/TRBV12-4
cdr3_nt: TGTGCCAGCAGTCCCGACTTTAGCGGGGATTACAATGAGCAGTTCTTC
cdr3_aa: CASSPDFSGDYNEQFF

j_call: TRBJ1-6
clone_size: few
d_call: NA
v_call: TRBV25-1
cdr3_nt: TGTGCCAGCAGTGAATGGGGGACCGAAAATTCACCCCTCCACTTT
cdr3_aa: CASSEWGTENSPLHF

j_call: TRBJ1-1
clone_size: NA
d_call: NA
v_call: TRBV10-3
cdr3_nt: TGTGCCATCAGTGATCAGAGGAACACTGAAGCTTTCTTT
cdr3_aa: CAISDQRNTEAFF

j_call: TRBJ2-1
clone_size: NA
d_call: TRBD1
v_call: TRBV18
cdr3_nt: TGTGCCAGCTCACCGCCGACAGGGGTGACTGAGCAGTTCTTC
cdr3_aa: CASSPPTGVTEQFF

j_call: TRBJ2-3
clone_size: few
d_call: NA
v_call: TRBV2
cdr3_nt: TGTGCCAGCAGTGACGCTCGCACAGATACGCAGTATTTT
cdr3_aa: CASSDARTDTQYF

j_call: TRBJ2-1
clone_size: many
d_call: TRBD1
v_call: TRBV28
cdr3_nt: TGTGCCAGCAGTTTATCACAGGGGGGCTCCTACAATGAGCAGTTCTTC
cdr3_aa: CASSLSQGGSYNEQFF

j_call: TRBJ2-2
clone_size: many
d_call: TRBD1
v_call: TRBV28
cdr3_nt: TGTGCCAGCAGTGCGGGGTGGGACAGGGGACCCGGGGAGCTGTTTTTT
cdr3_aa: CASSAGWDRGPGELFF

j_call: TRBJ2-7
clone_size: few
d_call: NA
v_call: TRBV9
cdr3_nt: TGTGCCAGCAGCGTCCGCGGCGGCTACGAGCAGTACTTC
cdr3_aa: CASSVRGGYEQYF

j_call: TRBJ2-1
clone_size: few
d_call: TRBD2
v_call: TRBV9
cdr3_nt: TGTGCCAGCAGCGTAGACGGGACTAGCGCCATATACAATGAGCAGTTCTTC
cdr3_aa: CASSVDGTSAIYNEQFF

j_call: TRBJ2-2
clone_size: NA
d_call: TRBD1
v_call: TRBV27
cdr3_nt: TGTGCCAGCAGGCATCACAGGGGCACCGGGGAGCTGTTTTTT
cdr3_aa: CASRHHRGTGELFF

j_call: TRBJ1-2
clone_size: medium-sized
d_call: NA
v_call: TRBV6-1
cdr3_nt: TGTGCCAGCAGTGAGGGGTGGCAGAACTATGGCTACACCTTC
cdr3_aa: CASSEGWQNYGYTF

j_call: TRBJ2-1
clone_size: few
d_call: NA
v_call: TRBV7-9
cdr3_nt: TGTGCCAGCAGCTTGAGTGGGGGGGCCAACAATGAGCAGTTCTTC
cdr3_aa: CASSLSGGANNEQFF

j_call: TRBJ2-7
clone_size: NA
d_call: NA
v_call: TRBV9
cdr3_nt: TGTGCCAGCAGCGTAGCCTCGGGGGCCCGGGGGGACGAGCAGTACTTC
cdr3_aa: CASSVASGARGDEQYF

j_call: TRBJ2-1
clone_size: NA
d_call: NA
v_call: TRBV5-6
cdr3_nt: TGTGCCAGCAGCGGGGGACGAACAGAGCAGTTCTTC
cdr3_aa: CASSGGRTEQFF

j_call: TRBJ2-7
clone_size: many
d_call: TRBD1
v_call: TRBV12-3/TRBV12-4
cdr3_nt: TGTGCCAGCAGTCCTACGGGACAGGGTCCCGAGCAGTACTTC
cdr3_aa: CASSPTGQGPEQYF

j_call: TRBJ2-2
clone_size: NA
d_call: NA
v_call: TRBV6-4
cdr3_nt: TGTGCCAGCAGTGACGGGGGGCACACCGGGGAGCTGTTTTTT
cdr3_aa: CASSDGGHTGELFF

j_call: TRBJ1-5
clone_size: NA
d_call: NA
v_call: TRBV20-1
cdr3_nt: TGCAGTGCTAGAGATTGGATTATCAATCAGCCCCAGCATTTT
cdr3_aa: CSARDWIINQPQHF

j_call: TRBJ1-5
clone_size: few
d_call: NA
v_call: TRBV19
cdr3_nt: TGTGCCAGTAGTCGAAGACAGGCCATCAATCAGCCCCAGCATTTT
cdr3_aa: CASSRRQAINQPQHF

j_call: TRBJ2-7
clone_size: NA
d_call: TRBD2
v_call: TRBV7-6
cdr3_nt: TGTGCCAGCAGCCCGCCGGGGGGGACCCTTTACGAGCAGTACTTC
cdr3_aa: CASSPPGGTLYEQYF

j_call: TRBJ2-5
clone_size: many
d_call: NA
v_call: TRBV12-3/TRBV12-4
cdr3_nt: TGTGCCAGCAGTTTATCTAAGGAGACCCAGTACTTC
cdr3_aa: CASSLSKETQYF

j_call: TRBJ1-1
clone_size: NA
d_call: NA
v_call: TRBV10-3
cdr3_nt: TGTGCCATCAGTGAGTATGACGGGGGAGCTTTCTTT
cdr3_aa: CAISEYDGGAFF

j_call: TRBJ1-6
clone_size: many
d_call: NA
v_call: TRBV7-8
cdr3_nt: TGTGCCAGCAGCTTAGGAGGGGGTAGTTCACCCCTCCACTTT
cdr3_aa: CASSLGGGSSPLHF

j_call: TRBJ2-2
clone_size: NA
d_call: TRBD2
v_call: TRBV20-1
cdr3_nt: TGCAGTGCTAGGACTAGCGGGGCCACCGGGGAGCTGTTTTTT
cdr3_aa: CSARTSGATGELFF

j_call: TRBJ1-1
clone_size: NA
d_call: TRBD1
v_call: TRBV28
cdr3_nt: TGTGCCAGCAGTCTGTACAGGGGCAGGGTGGACACTGAAGCTTTCTTT
cdr3_aa: CASSLYRGRVDTEAFF

j_call: TRBJ2-3
clone_size: few
d_call: NA
v_call: TRBV6-4
cdr3_nt: TGTGCCAGCAGTACGGGTGGGACAGATACGCAGTATTTT
cdr3_aa: CASSTGGTDTQYF

j_call: TRBJ2-1
clone_size: NA
d_call: NA
v_call: TRBV11-2
cdr3_nt: TGTGCCAGCAGCTTGGGGGGTTTGGGGATGAGCTCCTACAATGAGCAGTTCTTC
cdr3_aa: CASSLGGLGMSSYNEQFF

j_call: TRBJ1-3
clone_size: NA
d_call: NA
v_call: TRBV5-1
cdr3_nt: TGCGCCAGCAGCTTGGGCGGGAACTCTGGAAACACCATATATTTT
cdr3_aa: CASSLGGNSGNTIYF

j_call: TRBJ2-7
clone_size: NA
d_call: TRBD1
v_call: TRBV6-1
cdr3_nt: TGTGCCAGCAGTGAGCAGGGGGTAATTGCCTATATCTCCTACGAGCAGTACTTC
cdr3_aa: CASSEQGVIAYISYEQYF

j_call: TRBJ2-5
clone_size: many
d_call: NA
v_call: TRBV7-8
cdr3_nt: TGTGCCAGCAGCTTAGCCAGGGCCGCGACCCAGTACTTC
cdr3_aa: CASSLARAATQYF

j_call: TRBJ1-3
clone_size: NA
d_call: NA
v_call: TRBV12-3/TRBV12-4
cdr3_nt: TGTGCCAGCAGTTTAATCCACAGGGCGGGAAACACCATATATTTT
cdr3_aa: CASSLIHRAGNTIYF

j_call: TRBJ2-1
clone_size: few
d_call: NA
v_call: TRBV3-1
cdr3_nt: TGTGCCAGCAGCCAAGGCACTCCTAGCGCTAGCTCCTACAATGAGCAGTTCTTC
cdr3_aa: CASSQGTPSASSYNEQFF

j_call: TRBJ2-1
clone_size: NA
d_call: TRBD1
v_call: TRBV7-9
cdr3_nt: TGTGCCAGCAGCCCGACAGGGATATACAATGAGCAGTTCTTC
cdr3_aa: CASSPTGIYNEQFF

j_call: TRBJ2-2
clone_size: many
d_call: TRBD2
v_call: TRBV7-8
cdr3_nt: TGTGCCAGCAGCTTAGCGGGGGGGATTTACACCGGGGAGCTGTTTTTT
cdr3_aa: CASSLAGGIYTGELFF

j_call: TRBJ2-7
clone_size: NA
d_call: TRBD2
v_call: TRBV7-8
cdr3_nt: TGTGCCAGCAGCTTAGGGCTAGCGGGAGTCTCCACCTACGAGCAGTACTTC
cdr3_aa: CASSLGLAGVSTYEQYF

j_call: TRBJ2-7
clone_size: NA
d_call: NA
v_call: TRBV19
cdr3_nt: TGTGCCAGTAGTATAATCGACGGATCCCACGAGCAGTACTTC
cdr3_aa: CASSIIDGSHEQYF

j_call: TRBJ2-3
clone_size: NA
d_call: TRBD2
v_call: TRBV25-1
cdr3_nt: TGTGCCAGCTCAAGCCTTGGGAGGGCGACAGATACGCAGTATTTT
cdr3_aa: CASSSLGRATDTQYF

j_call: TRBJ2-1
clone_size: NA
d_call: TRBD2
v_call: TRBV11-1
cdr3_nt: TGTGCCAGCAGCTTGGCGGGAGAGTTCTATGAGCAGTTCTTC
cdr3_aa: CASSLAGEFYEQFF

j_call: TRBJ1-4
clone_size: few
d_call: NA
v_call: TRBV27
cdr3_nt: TGTGCCAGCAGCTTAGTGAGGAGTAATGAAAAACTGTTTTTT
cdr3_aa: CASSLVRSNEKLFF

j_call: TRBJ2-3
clone_size: few
d_call: NA
v_call: TRBV7-9
cdr3_nt: TGTGCCAGCAGCGTCGGGTCGACGGCCGATACGCAGTATTTT
cdr3_aa: CASSVGSTADTQYF

j_call: TRBJ1-1
clone_size: few
d_call: NA
v_call: TRBV19
cdr3_nt: TGTGCCAGTAGTATTAATTGGAGGGTTTCGGAGAGTGAAGCTTTCTTT
cdr3_aa: CASSINWRVSESEAFF

j_call: TRBJ2-7
clone_size: few
d_call: TRBD2
v_call: TRBV27
cdr3_nt: TGTGCCAGCAGACTGGATAGCGGGACCTCCTACGAGCAGTACTTC
cdr3_aa: CASRLDSGTSYEQYF

j_call: TRBJ1-1
clone_size: NA
d_call: TRBD1
v_call: TRBV5-1
cdr3_nt: TGCGCCAGCCAGTTAGGGGGCATGAACACTGAAGCTTTCTTT
cdr3_aa: CASQLGGMNTEAFF

j_call: TRBJ2-4
clone_size: NA
d_call: TRBD1
v_call: TRBV10-3
cdr3_nt: TGTGCCATCAGTCCGGGACAGGGGTCGATGGTCAGGAACATTCAGTACTTC
cdr3_aa: CAISPGQGSMVRNIQYF

j_call: TRBJ2-7
clone_size: NA
d_call: NA
v_call: TRBV6-6
cdr3_nt: TGTGCCACCAAAGGCGACGCCTCCTACGAGCAGTACTTC
cdr3_aa: CATKGDASYEQYF

j_call: TRBJ2-1
clone_size: NA
d_call: TRBD2
v_call: TRBV4-2
cdr3_nt: TGTGCCAGCAGCCAAGATTATGCGGGAGGGCCTAACAATGAGCAGTTCTTC
cdr3_aa: CASSQDYAGGPNNEQFF